Presented here are 11 T cell receptor beta chains from one specimen sequenced in a study of T-cell memory formation after mild COVID-19. TCRdb used MiXCR to reprocess the 5' RACE reads, holding one entry per CDR3 protein. The sample shows about 4,300 distinct CDR3 sequences, about a sixth of them seen only once. What was sequenced was PBMCs or a T cell subset sorted from them (not recorded which). These receptors all stem from an adult who had mild COVID-19 (a few samples of this study predate the infection). Cell type and time point are not known.

By sample fraction, this clonotype is medium-sized. This chain links TRBV20-1 with TRBJ1-5; D uncertain. The CDR3 runs to 12 residues. CDR1 and CDR2 (germline): DFQATT, SNEGSKA (reference sequence). V shed 5 bases and J shed 5 bases, with 10 bases lying between them. In DNA, the CDR3 is TGCAGTGCTGGCCCCCCGTATCAGCCCCAGCATTTT. The encoded protein is CSAGPPYQPQHF.

By its share, this clonotype is medium-sized (0.01 to 0.1%). The chain carries TRBV27 and TRBJ1-2, with unresolved D. V was cut by 4 bases and J by 4 bases, with 10 bases left in between. The CDR3 length is 13 residues. The germline CDR1 and CDR2 sequences are MNHEY and SMNVEV (reference sequence). The CDR3 is CASSSDIGYGYTF. The DNA of the CDR3 is TGTGCCAGCAGTTCAGATATCGGCTATGGCTACACCTTC.

This clonotype is medium-sized in the sample. The chain combines TRBV20-1 with TRBJ1-5; D is undetermined. The CDR3 contains 14 residues. V was clipped by 0 bases and J by 6 bases, with 12 bases between them. Germline CDR1 DFQATT, CDR2 SNEGSKA (reference sequence). The CDR3 sequence: CSARDQDPSQPQHF. CDR3 DNA: TGCAGTGCTAGAGATCAAGACCCTAGTCAGCCCCAGCATTTT.

In this sample, this clonotype is medium-sized. This chain connects TRBV6-2 or TRBV6-3 to TRBJ2-3; possibly TRBD2 for D (7 bases). This CDR3 is 14 amino acids long. In germline, CDR1 is MNHEY, CDR2 SVGEGT. V dropped 6 bases and J dropped 6 bases, with 16 bases sitting between them. CDR3 DNA sequence: TGTGCCAGCAGCCTCGGGGGGCGATACGATACGCAGTATTTT. Translation: CASSLGGRYDTQYF.

This chain links TRBV7-2 with TRBJ2-5, with D uncertain. V was clipped by 2 bases and J by 3 bases, with 13 bases between them. This CDR3 has 15 residues. Germline CDR1 is SGHTA and CDR2 is FQGNSA. The CDR3 DNA is TGTGCCAGCAGCTTACGCTCCGCGGCTGAAGAGACCCAGTACTTC. Protein sequence: CASSLRSAAEETQYF.

This clonotype is termed medium-sized. The chain combines TRBV5-1 with TRBJ2-3, with D possibly being TRBD2 (5 bases). The length of the CDR3 is 16 residues. Germline V lookup: CDR1 SGHRS, CDR2 YFSETQ. Trimming left V 4 bases short and J 2 bases short, with 17 bases between. In nucleotides, the CDR3 is TGCGCCAGCAGCGCGGGCCAGTTGGGCCCCACAGATACGCAGTATTTT. Translating it yields CASSAGQLGPTDTQYF.

Within the sample, this clonotype is medium-sized (0.01 to 0.1%). The V gene is TRBV6-5, the J gene TRBJ2-3; D gene uncertain. CDR1 is MNHEY and CDR2 is SVGAGI in the germline V gene. Trimming removed 0 bases at V and 2 bases at J, with 3 bases between. CDR3 length equals 13 residues. CDR3 DNA sequence: TGTGCCAGCAGTTACTCTCACACAGATACGCAGTATTTT. This gives the protein CASSYSHTDTQYF.

This clonotype is deemed medium-sized. The V call is TRBV10-3, the J call TRBJ1-3, with 10 bases aligning to TRBD1. Germline CDR1 and CDR2: ENHRY and SYGVKD. The CDR3 runs to 14 residues. Trimming at V came to 9 bases and at J to 2 bases, leaving 4 bases not matched to a gene. The CDR3 protein is CAMAGTGAGNTIYF. Here the CDR3 DNA reads TGTGCCATGGCCGGGACAGGGGCTGGAAACACCATATATTTT.

By share, this clonotype ranks as medium-sized (0.01 to 0.1%). This sequence joins TRBV29-1 and TRBJ2-1, with TRBD2 as a possible D gene (6 bases). Germline-derived CDR1 and CDR2 are SQVTM and ANQGSEA. V was clipped by 4 bases and J by 0 bases, with 7 bases between them. There are 13 residues in the CDR3. The chain's CDR3 is CSVAGGSYNEQFF. The CDR3 DNA reads TGCAGCGTTGCCGGGGGCTCCTACAATGAGCAGTTCTTC.

By frequency in the sample, this clonotype is medium-sized. The gene calls are TRBV4-1 and TRBJ1-5, with TRBD1 identical over 10 bases. Germline CDR1 is MGHRA and CDR2 is YSYEKL. The CDR3 is 16 residues long. V lost 2 bases, J lost 8 bases, and 9 bases stayed unmatched. The CDR3 loop is CASSQYWDRGGEPQHF. In DNA form, the CDR3 reads TGCGCCAGCAGCCAATATTGGGACAGGGGAGGAGAGCCCCAGCATTTT.

This chain uses TRBV20-1 with TRBJ2-3; 8 positions agree with TRBD2. V was clipped by 2 bases and J by 8 bases; unmatched bases: 6. CDR3 length: 13 residues. Germline V gene data show CDR1 as DFQATT and CDR2 as SNEGSKA (reference sequence). CDR3 protein: CSARSLTSVTQYF. The CDR3 nucleotides read TGCAGTGCTAGATCTCTGACTAGCGTTACGCAGTATTTT.